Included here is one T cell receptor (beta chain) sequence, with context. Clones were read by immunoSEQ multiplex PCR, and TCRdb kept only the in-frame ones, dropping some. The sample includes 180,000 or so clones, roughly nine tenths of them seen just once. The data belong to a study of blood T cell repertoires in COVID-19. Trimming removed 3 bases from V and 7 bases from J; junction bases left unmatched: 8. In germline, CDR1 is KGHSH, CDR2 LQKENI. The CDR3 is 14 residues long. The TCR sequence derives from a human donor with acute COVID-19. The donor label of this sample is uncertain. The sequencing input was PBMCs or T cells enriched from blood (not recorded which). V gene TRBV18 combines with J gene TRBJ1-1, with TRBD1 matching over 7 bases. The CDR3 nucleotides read TGTGCCAGCTCACCGGGACAGCGTAAGCTTGAAGCTTTCTTT. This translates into CASSPGQRKLEAFF.